The entry that follows covers one TCR beta chain sequence. The participants were between about 18 and 90 years old and came from 24 US areas. CDR1 and CDR2 from the germline V gene are SNHLY and FYNNEI. The ends lost 7 bases at V and 3 bases at J; junction bases unmatched: 7. CDR3 length equals 16 residues. These data belong to a study of blood T cell repertoires in COVID-19. About the research overall: The study drew acute and convalescent COVID-19 samples from the United States, Italy and Spain.

Libraries were prepared by immunoSEQ multiplex PCR; TCRdb keeps only in-frame clonotypes and omits some of them. The sample carries over 200,000 clones, about 90% recorded once. The receptor was isolated from a man aged 25 to 40 who had recovered from COVID-19. Sample: PBMCs or T cells enriched from blood (not recorded which). This sequence joins TRBV2 and TRBJ2-4; 12 positions match TRBD2. CDR3 nucleotide sequence: TGTGCCAGCAAGCCTAGCGGGGGGGCAGACAAAAACATTCAGTACTTC. It encodes CASKPSGGADKNIQYF.